The clone carrying this T cell receptor (beta chain) was observed once. The data were obtained in a study of OX40 agonist ivuxolimab in advanced cancers. Study overall: Patients received ivuxolimab, an intravenous treatment, every 2 weeks at 0.01 to 10 mg/kg.

Losses at the gene ends were 2 bases for V and 5 bases for J; bases not matched to a gene: 8. CDR1 is MNHEY and CDR2 is SVGAGI in the germline V gene. The CDR3 has 15 residues. Data came from immunoSEQ multiplex PCR; TCRdb stores just in-frame clones and leaves some out. Among about 30,000 clones listed, 65% to 75% were seen once. This specimen consisted of CD4+ or CD8+ T cells sorted from blood, obtained in a trial of the OX40 agonist ivuxolimab. The genes are TRBV6-5 and TRBJ2-7; TRBD1 matches 8 bases. The receptor comes from an adult with an advanced solid tumor such as melanoma, head and neck, liver or kidney cancer. CDR3 sequence reads: CASSYRRQGAHEQYF. The CDR3 coding sequence is TGTGCCAGCAGTTACCGGAGGCAGGGGGCCCACGAGCAGTACTTC.